One and the same sample provided the 5 T cell receptor beta chains below, sequenced in a study of shared clonotypes between healthy human individuals (dated by TCRdb to between 2020 and 2021). The library was produced with the immunoSEQ multiplex PCR assay. TCRdb provides this immuneACCESS table in a form limited to in-frame rearrangements. Some clones are lacking; in checked studies, under half of them reflect an unresolved V gene, and why the rest are absent is not known. Here the sample has approximately 180,000 clones; about 93% occur a single time. More than 0.06% of the sample lies in the top ten. The sequencing sample was made of naive CD4+ T cells sorted from blood. Interpreted using the paper, the cell subset or site label stands for: CD45RA+ positively selected. The receptors originated from a woman aged 25 to 39 in good health.

The rearrangement joins TRBV21-1 to TRBJ2-6; TRBD2 is the table's D call, not checked against the DNA. TRBV21-1 is labeled a pseudogene. The CDR3 runs to 17 residues. CDR3 region: CASTPERANSGANVLTF. CDR3 in DNA: TGTGCCAGCACTCCAGAGAGGGCGAACTCTGGGGCCAACGTCCTGACTTTC.

CDR3 nucleotides: TGTGCCAGCAGCCCGATTTCTCCCTACGAGCAGTACTTC. This translates into CASSPISPYEQYF. The chain combines TRBV6-5 with TRBJ2-5; D remains unclear. The J call could be wrong; TRBJ2-7 is a better fit for the DNA end. The CDR3 has 13 residues. The germline CDR1 and CDR2 sequences are MNHEY and SVGAGI.

This clone showed up just once. This chain joins TRBV6-4 and TRBJ1-2; D is unclear. Trimming removed 2 bases at V and 6 bases at J, with 16 bases between. Germline assignment: CDR1 MRHNA and CDR2 SNTAGT. There are 15 residues in the CDR3. CDR3 residues: CASSDSKGQPHGYTF. The CDR3, as DNA: TGTGCCAGCAGTGACAGTAAAGGCCAGCCTCATGGCTACACCTTC.

CDR3 in DNA: TGTGCCAGCAGTGGACAGGGCCAATCATTTTATAGCAATCAGCCCCAGCATTTT. Protein: CASSGQGQSFYSNQPQHF. V gene TRBV6-1 combines with J gene TRBJ1-5, with 7 bases aligning to TRBD1. V was clipped by 4 bases and J by 0 bases; unmatched bases: 12. The CDR3 is made up of 18 amino acids. Looked up from germline, CDR1 is MNHNS and CDR2 is SASEGT.

This clone has only one observation. The J gene is TRBJ2-7, the V gene TRBV5-1, with 8 bases aligning to TRBD2. The CDR3 consists of 14 residues. Trimming removed 6 bases from V and 6 bases from J; junction bases left unmatched: 11. Looked up from germline, CDR1 is SGHRS and CDR2 is YFSETQ. CDR3 sequence: CASTSGSPIGEQYF. For the CDR3, the DNA is TGCGCCAGCACAAGCGGGAGCCCCATAGGCGAGCAGTACTTC.